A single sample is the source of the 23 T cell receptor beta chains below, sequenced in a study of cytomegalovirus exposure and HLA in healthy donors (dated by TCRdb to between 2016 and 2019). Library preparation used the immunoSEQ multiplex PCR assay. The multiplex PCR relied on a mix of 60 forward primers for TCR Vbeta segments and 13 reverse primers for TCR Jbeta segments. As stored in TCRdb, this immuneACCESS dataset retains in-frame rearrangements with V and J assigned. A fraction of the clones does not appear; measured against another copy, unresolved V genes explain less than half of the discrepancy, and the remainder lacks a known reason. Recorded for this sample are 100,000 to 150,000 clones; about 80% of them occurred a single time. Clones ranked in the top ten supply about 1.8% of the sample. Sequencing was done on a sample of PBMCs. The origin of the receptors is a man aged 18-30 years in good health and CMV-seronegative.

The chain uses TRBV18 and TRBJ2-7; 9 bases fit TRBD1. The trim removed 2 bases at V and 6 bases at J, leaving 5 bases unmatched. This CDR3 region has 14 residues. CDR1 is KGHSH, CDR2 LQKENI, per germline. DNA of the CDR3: TGTGCCAGCTCACCAGCGGGACAGGGCGGCGAGCAGTACTTC. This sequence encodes CASSPAGQGGEQYF.

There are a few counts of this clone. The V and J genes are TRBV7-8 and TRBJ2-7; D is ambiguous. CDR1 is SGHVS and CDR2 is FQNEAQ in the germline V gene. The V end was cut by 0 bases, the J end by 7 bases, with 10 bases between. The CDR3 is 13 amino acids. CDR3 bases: TGTGCCAGCAGCTTAGCCGGTGCGAGAGAGCAGTACTTC. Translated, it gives CASSLAGAREQYF.

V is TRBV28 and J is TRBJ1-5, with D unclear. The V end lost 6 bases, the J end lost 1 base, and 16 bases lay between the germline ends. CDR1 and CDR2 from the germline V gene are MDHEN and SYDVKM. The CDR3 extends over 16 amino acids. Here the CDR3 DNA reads TGTGCCAGCAGCGCTGCAGGAAGGTCCAGCAATCAGCCCCAGCATTTT. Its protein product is CASSAAGRSSNQPQHF.

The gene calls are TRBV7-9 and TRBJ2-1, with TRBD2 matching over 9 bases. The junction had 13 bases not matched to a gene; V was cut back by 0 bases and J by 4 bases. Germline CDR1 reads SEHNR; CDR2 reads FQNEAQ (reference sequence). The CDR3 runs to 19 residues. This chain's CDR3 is CASSLAGGGHSGGYNEQFF. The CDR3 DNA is TGTGCCAGCAGCTTAGCAGGGGGTGGCCATAGCGGGGGATACAATGAGCAGTTCTTC. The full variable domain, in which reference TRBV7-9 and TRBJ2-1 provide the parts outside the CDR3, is DTGVSQNPRHKITKRGQNVTFRCDPISEHNRLYWYRQTLGQGPEFLTYFQNEAQLEKSRLLSDRFSAERPKGSFSTLEIQRTEQGDSAMYLCASSLAGGGHSGGYNEQFFGPGTRLTVL.

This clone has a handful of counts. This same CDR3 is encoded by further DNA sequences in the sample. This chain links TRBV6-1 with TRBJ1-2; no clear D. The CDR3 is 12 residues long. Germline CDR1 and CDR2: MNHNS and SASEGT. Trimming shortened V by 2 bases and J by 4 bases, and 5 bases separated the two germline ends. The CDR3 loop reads CASSESGYGYTF. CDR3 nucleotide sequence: TGTGCCAGCAGTGAATCGGGCTATGGCTACACCTTC.

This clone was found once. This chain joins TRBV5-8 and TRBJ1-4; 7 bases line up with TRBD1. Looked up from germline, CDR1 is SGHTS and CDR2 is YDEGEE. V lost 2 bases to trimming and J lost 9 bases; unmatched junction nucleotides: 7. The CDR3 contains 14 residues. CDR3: CASSFGGTAKKLFF. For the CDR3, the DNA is TGTGCCAGCAGCTTTGGGGGGACAGCCAAAAAACTGTTTTTT.

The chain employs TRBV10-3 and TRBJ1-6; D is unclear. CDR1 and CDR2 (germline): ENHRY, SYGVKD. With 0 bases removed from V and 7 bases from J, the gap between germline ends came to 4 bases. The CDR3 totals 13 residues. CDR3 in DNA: TGTGCCATCAGTGAGTCCGCGAATTCACCCCTCCACTTT. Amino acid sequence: CAISESANSPLHF.

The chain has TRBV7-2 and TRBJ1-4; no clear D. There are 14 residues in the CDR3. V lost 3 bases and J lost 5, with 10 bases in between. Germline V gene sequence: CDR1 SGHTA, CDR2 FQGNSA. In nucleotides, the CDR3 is TGTGCCAGCAGCTTTGCCGGAGGGAATGAAAAACTGTTTTTT. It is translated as CASSFAGGNEKLFF.

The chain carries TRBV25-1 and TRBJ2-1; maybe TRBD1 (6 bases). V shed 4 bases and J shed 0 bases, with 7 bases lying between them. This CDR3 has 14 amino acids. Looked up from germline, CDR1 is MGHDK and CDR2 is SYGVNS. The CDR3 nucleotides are TGTGCCAGCAGTGTAGGGGGCTCCTACAATGAGCAGTTCTTC. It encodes CASSVGGSYNEQFF.

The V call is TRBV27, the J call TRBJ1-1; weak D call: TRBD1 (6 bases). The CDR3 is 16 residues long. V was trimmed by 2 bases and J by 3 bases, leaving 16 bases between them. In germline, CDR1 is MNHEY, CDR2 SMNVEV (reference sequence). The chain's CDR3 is CASSLAQGHSDTEAFF. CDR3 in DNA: TGTGCCAGCAGTTTAGCCCAGGGGCATTCCGACACTGAAGCTTTCTTT.

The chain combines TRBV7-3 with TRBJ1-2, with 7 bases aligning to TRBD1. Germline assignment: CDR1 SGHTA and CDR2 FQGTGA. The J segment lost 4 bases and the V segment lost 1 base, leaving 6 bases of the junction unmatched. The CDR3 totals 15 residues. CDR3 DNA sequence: TGTGCCAGCAGCTTAATGTCAGGGGGAGGCTATGGCTACACCTTC. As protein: CASSLMSGGGYGYTF.

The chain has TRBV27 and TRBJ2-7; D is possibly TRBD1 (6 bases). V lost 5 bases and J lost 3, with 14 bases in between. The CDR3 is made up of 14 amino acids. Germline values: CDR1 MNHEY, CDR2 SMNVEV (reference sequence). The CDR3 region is CASSARDTIYEQYF. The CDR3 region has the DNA TGTGCCAGCAGTGCCCGGGACACCATCTACGAGCAGTACTTC.

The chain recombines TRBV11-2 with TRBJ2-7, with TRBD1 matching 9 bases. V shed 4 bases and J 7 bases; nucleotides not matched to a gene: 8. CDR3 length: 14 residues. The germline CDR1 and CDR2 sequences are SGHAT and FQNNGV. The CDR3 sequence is CASSSGQGRGEQYF. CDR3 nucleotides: TGTGCCAGCAGCTCGGGACAGGGCCGGGGGGAGCAGTACTTC. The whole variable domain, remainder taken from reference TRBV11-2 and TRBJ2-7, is EAGVAQSPRYKIIEKRQSVAFWCNPISGHATLYWYQQILGQGPKLLIQFQNNGVVDDSQLPKDRFSAERLKGVDSTLKIQPAKLEDSAVYLCASSSGQGRGEQYFGPGTRLTVT.

CDR3 DNA sequence: TGTGCCAGCAGCTTGTGGTGGAGGGTACAAGAGACCCAGTACTTC. Residues: CASSLWWRVQETQYF. The chain employs TRBV5-6 and TRBJ2-5; perhaps TRBD2 as D (6 bases). V was clipped by 1 base and J by 2 bases, with 12 bases between them. CDR1 and CDR2 from the germline V gene are SGHDT and YYEEEE. The CDR3 extends over 15 amino acids. Full variable domain (remainder filled in from reference TRBV5-6 and TRBJ2-5): DAGVTQSPTHLIKTRGQQVTLRCSPKSGHDTVSWYQQALGQGPQFIFQYYEEEERQRGNFPDRFSGHQFPNYSSELNVNALLLGDSALYLCASSLWWRVQETQYFGPGTRLLVL.

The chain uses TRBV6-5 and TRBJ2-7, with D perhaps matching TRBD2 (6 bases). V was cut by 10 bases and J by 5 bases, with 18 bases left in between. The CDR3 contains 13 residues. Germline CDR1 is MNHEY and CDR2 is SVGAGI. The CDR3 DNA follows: TGTGCCACCATAGGGGAGGCGACGGACGAGCAGTACTTC. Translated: CATIGEATDEQYF.

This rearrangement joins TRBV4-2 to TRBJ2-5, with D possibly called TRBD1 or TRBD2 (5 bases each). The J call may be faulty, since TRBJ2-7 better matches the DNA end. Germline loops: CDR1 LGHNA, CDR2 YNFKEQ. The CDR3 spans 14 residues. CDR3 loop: CASSQGFGGYEQYF. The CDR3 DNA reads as TGTGCCAGCAGCCAAGGATTTGGGGGCTACGAGCAGTACTTC.

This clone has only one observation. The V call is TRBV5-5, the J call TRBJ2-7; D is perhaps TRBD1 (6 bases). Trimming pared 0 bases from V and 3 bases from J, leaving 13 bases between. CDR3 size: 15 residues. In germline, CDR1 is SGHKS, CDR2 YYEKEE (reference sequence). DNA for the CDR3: TGTGCCAGCAGCTTGGTCCCAGGGGTAGGCTACGAGCAGTACTTC. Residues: CASSLVPGVGYEQYF.

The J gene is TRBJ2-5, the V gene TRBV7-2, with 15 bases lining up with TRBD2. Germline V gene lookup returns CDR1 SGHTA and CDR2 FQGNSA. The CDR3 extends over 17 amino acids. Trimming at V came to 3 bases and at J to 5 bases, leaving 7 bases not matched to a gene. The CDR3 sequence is CASSLRTSGGAYETQYF. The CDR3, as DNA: TGTGCCAGCAGCTTGAGGACTAGCGGGGGGGCCTATGAGACCCAGTACTTC.

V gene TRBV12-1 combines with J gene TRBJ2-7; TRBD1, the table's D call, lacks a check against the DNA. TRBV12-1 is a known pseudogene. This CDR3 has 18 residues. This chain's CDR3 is CASSQGAVQGLFGYEQYF. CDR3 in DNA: TGTGCCAGCAGCCAGGGCGCCGTACAGGGGTTGTTCGGCTACGAGCAGTACTTC.

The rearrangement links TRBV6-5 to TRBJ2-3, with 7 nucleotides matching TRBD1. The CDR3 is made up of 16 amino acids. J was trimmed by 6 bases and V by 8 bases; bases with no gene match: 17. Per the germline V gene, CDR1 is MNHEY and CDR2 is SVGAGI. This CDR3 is CASGSGRGSLSDTQYF. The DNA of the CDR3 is TGTGCCAGCGGTTCGGGCAGGGGGAGTTTAAGTGATACGCAGTATTTT.

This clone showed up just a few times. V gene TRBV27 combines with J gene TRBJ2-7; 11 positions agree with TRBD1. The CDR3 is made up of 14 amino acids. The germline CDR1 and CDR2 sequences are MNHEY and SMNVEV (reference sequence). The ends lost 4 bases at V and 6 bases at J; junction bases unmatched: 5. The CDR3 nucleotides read TGTGCCAGCAGTTGGTTAGGGACAGGGGGCGAGCAGTACTTC. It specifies CASSWLGTGGEQYF.

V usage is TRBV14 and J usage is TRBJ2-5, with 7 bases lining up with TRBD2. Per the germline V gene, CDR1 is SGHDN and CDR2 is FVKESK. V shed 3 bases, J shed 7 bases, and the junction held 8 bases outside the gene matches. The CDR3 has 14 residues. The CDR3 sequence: CASSQVRGRGTQYF. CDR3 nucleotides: TGTGCCAGCAGCCAGGTGCGGGGGAGAGGGACCCAGTACTTC.

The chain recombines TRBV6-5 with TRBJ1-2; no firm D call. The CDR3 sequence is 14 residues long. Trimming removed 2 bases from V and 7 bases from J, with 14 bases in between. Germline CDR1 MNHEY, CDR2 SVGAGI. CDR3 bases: TGTGCCAGCAGTTACAGTTCCCAGTGGCTTGGCTACACCTTC. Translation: CASSYSSQWLGYTF.